The sequence of this T cell receptor (beta chain) was determined in a study of blood T cell repertoires in COVID-19. Germline CDR1 reads MNHEY; CDR2 reads SVGAGI. The length of the CDR3 is 15 residues. With V trimmed by 2 bases and J by 1 base, 0 bases remained unmatched. Produced via immunoSEQ multiplex PCR; TCRdb's table is partial and in-frame only. The repertoire holds fewer than 30,000 clones, with around nine tenths as singletons. The rearrangement joins TRBV6-5 to TRBJ2-5; 11 positions agree with TRBD2. The TCR sequence derives from a man aged 50-59 years with active COVID-19. Specimen: peripheral blood. Written as DNA, the CDR3 is TGTGCCAGCAGTTACGGACTAGCGGGCCAAGAGACCCAGTACTTC. Its translation: CASSYGLAGQETQYF.